The 3 T cell receptor beta chains presented below share a single source sample, sequenced in a study of cytomegalovirus exposure and HLA in healthy donors. The PCR contained 60 Vbeta and 13 Jbeta primers. The assay was immunoSEQ multiplex PCR, and TCRdb's table has in-frame clones only and misses some. The sample has some 200,000 clones; around 83% are singletons. The material sequenced was PBMCs. Receptors were obtained from a woman aged 18-35 years in good health and CMV-seronegative.

This chain uses TRBV6-1 with TRBJ2-2; no reliable D call. CDR3 length equals 13 residues. Germline V lookup: CDR1 MNHNS, CDR2 SASEGT. V was shortened by 10 bases and J by 3 bases, with 12 bases between the two germline ends. In nucleotides, the CDR3 is TGTGCCATCCTAGATCGGTACACCGGGGAGCTGTTTTTT. Translating it yields CAILDRYTGELFF.

The chain uses TRBV20-1 and TRBJ2-7, with D perhaps matching TRBD2 (5 bases). Germline-derived CDR1 and CDR2 are DFQATT and SNEGSKA (reference sequence). The CDR3 length is 11 residues. V lost 3 bases and J lost 6, with 9 bases in between. The CDR3 reads CSARARAEQYF. The CDR3, as DNA: TGCAGTGCTAGGGCGAGGGCCGAGCAGTACTTC.

The chain joins TRBV28 to TRBJ1-1; D perhaps matches TRBD1 (5 bases). The germline V and J ends were trimmed by 7 bases and 7 bases, with 10 bases remaining between them. This CDR3 spans 11 amino acids. The germline gives CDR1 MDHEN, CDR2 SYDVKM. CDR3 in amino acids: CASTLTGEAFF. For the CDR3, the DNA is TGTGCCAGCACTCTCACAGGTGAAGCTTTCTTT.